What follows are 8 T cell receptor beta chains derived from one specimen sequenced in a study of Ad26.COV2.S vaccination and SARS-CoV-2 variants (dated by TCRdb to the early 2020s). The library was produced with the immunoSEQ multiplex PCR assay. The immuneACCESS repertoire file appears here via TCRdb, limited to in-frame rearrangements. These files lack a portion of the clones; in checked studies, under half of the deficit traces to unresolved V genes, and the cause of the others is not known. Present in this sample are approximately 300,000 clones, roughly 80% of which were seen just once. The top ten clonotypes cover around 2% of the sample. The treatment or condition label for this specimen denotes: around 19 received Ad26.COV2.S at low or high dose, single or two shots; 5 received placebo; per-sample allocation not given. For vaccine and placebo recipients, the sequenced repertoires came from samples collected on day 63 after the first injection.

The source was peripheral blood, collected in a trial of Ad26.COV2.S vaccine versus placebo. The receptors were sampled from a person between 18 and 65 years old who received the Ad26.COV2.S COVID-19 vaccine or a placebo.

The chain carries TRBV28 and TRBJ1-1; 7 bases line up with TRBD1. V was clipped by 5 bases and J by 2 bases; unmatched bases: 5. Germline CDR1 and CDR2: MDHEN and SYDVKM. The CDR3 covers 14 residues. The CDR3 loop reads CASSPQGLNTEAFF. The CDR3 coding sequence is TGTGCCAGCAGTCCACAGGGGCTAAACACTGAAGCTTTCTTT.

The J gene is TRBJ1-2, the V gene TRBV2; 10 bases are a match to TRBD1. J gave up 8 bases and V 9 bases, and 9 bases lay outside the gene matches. Germline loops: CDR1 SNHLY, CDR2 FYNNEI. This CDR3 contains 13 residues. CDR3 protein: CASTLTGGTGYTF. The CDR3 DNA is TGTGCCAGTACTTTGACAGGGGGCACCGGCTACACCTTC.

The rearrangement links TRBV6-4 to TRBJ1-1, with TRBD1 matching 9 bases. CDR1 and CDR2 (germline): MRHNA, SNTAGT. J gave up 3 bases and V 6 bases, and 5 bases lay outside the gene matches. The length of the CDR3 is 14 residues. The CDR3: CASRNRTGDTEAFF. The CDR3 DNA sequence: TGTGCCAGCAGAAACCGGACAGGGGACACTGAAGCTTTCTTT.

The gene calls are TRBV9 and TRBJ1-2, with D perhaps TRBD1 (5 bases). Per the germline V gene, CDR1 is SGDLS and CDR2 is YYNGEE. Between the trimmed V and J ends, which lost 4 bases and 4 bases, there was a span of 26 bases. CDR3 length: 18 amino acids. The CDR3 coding sequence is TGTGCCAGCAGCTCATGGAGACTGGCGGCAGGGAGAATCTATGGCTACACCTTC. Residues: CASSSWRLAAGRIYGYTF.

This clone came up a few times. The CDR3 nucleotides are TGTGCCAGCAGTCCAAATACAGGGGTCCTCTATGGCTACACCTTC. Amino acid sequence: CASSPNTGVLYGYTF. The chain links TRBV6-5 to TRBJ1-2, with 7 nucleotides matching TRBD1. This CDR3 contains 15 residues. The germline gives CDR1 MNHEY, CDR2 SVGAGI. With 5 bases clipped from V and 4 bases from J, the junction kept 10 bases outside the gene matches.

This rearrangement joins TRBV11-1 to TRBJ2-5; D tentatively fits TRBD1 or TRBD2 (6 bases each). Germline-derived CDR1 and CDR2 are SGHAT and FQDESV (reference sequence). This CDR3 has 15 amino acids. V shed 6 bases and J shed 5 bases, with 19 bases lying between them. The CDR3 DNA reads TGTGCCAGCAGTCCGCCAAGGCAGGGGAGGGAGACCCAGTACTTC. It yields the protein CASSPPRQGRETQYF.

As to this clone: The sample has other DNA sequences that encode this CDR3 too. DNA for the CDR3: TGTGCCAGCAGTTTGCGACAGGGCAATTCACCCCTCCACTTT. This sequence encodes CASSLRQGNSPLHF. The genes are TRBV27 and TRBJ1-6; 7 bases fit TRBD1. Trimming cost V 3 bases and J 7 bases; bases outside gene matches: 3. CDR1 is MNHEY, CDR2 SMNVEV, per germline (reference sequence). The CDR3 length is 14 residues.

The V call is TRBV27, the J call TRBJ1-1; weak D call: TRBD1 (6 bases). Trimming left V 6 bases short and J 0 bases short, with 14 bases between. Germline CDR1 is MNHEY and CDR2 is SMNVEV (reference sequence). The CDR3 consists of 15 residues. This CDR3 reads CASRSRGYMNTEAFF. CDR3 nucleotides: TGTGCCAGCAGGTCCAGGGGCTACATGAACACTGAAGCTTTCTTT.